The present TCR beta chain was sequenced within a study of shared clonotypes between healthy human individuals. Study-level points and caveats: Clonotype sharing among donors likely depends on sequencing depth.

Unmatched junction bases numbered 6, after V lost 6 bases and J lost 1 base. Per germline, CDR1 MNHEY and CDR2 SVGAGI. CDR3 size: 15 residues. Method: immunoSEQ multiplex PCR; TCRdb's copy keeps in-frame clones and lacks some. The table records roughly 2.5 million clones, around nine tenths of them present only once. The healthy adult donors were HIV-negative and reported no recent acute infections or vaccinations. Every donor was a Caucasian adult from Nashville, Tennessee. As for this clone: Its antigen is undetermined.

The V call is TRBV6-5, the J call TRBJ2-7; 10 nucleotides line up with TRBD2. Source material: naive CD4+ T cells sorted from blood. Subset: CD45RA+ positively selected. This sequence originates from a man between 18 and 35 years old in good health. The CDR3 bases are TGTGCCAGCAGGAAGCCGGGACTAGCGTCCTACGAGCAGTACTTC. It codes for CASRKPGLASYEQYF.